Each of the 28 T cell receptor beta chains below was sequenced from the same sample in a study of shared clonotypes between healthy human individuals. Data came from immunoSEQ multiplex PCR; TCRdb stores just in-frame clones and leaves some out. In the table there are approximately 2.5 million clones, over 85% of which are singletons. The sequenced sample consisted of naive CD4+ T cells sorted from blood. The sample's subset: CD45RA+ positively selected. The receptors derive from a man aged 18 to 30 in good health.

The chain combines TRBV6-6 with TRBJ2-5; D call uncertain. The length of the CDR3 is 14 residues. V gave up 0 bases and J gave up 8 bases, with 13 bases separating them. Germline V CDR1 and CDR2: MNHNY, SVGAGI (reference sequence). The CDR3 region is CASSYSSSVLTQYF. The DNA of the CDR3 is TGTGCCAGCAGTTACTCATCAAGCGTGTTAACCCAGTACTTC.

The V and J genes are TRBV2 and TRBJ2-4, with D unresolved. The germline CDR1 and CDR2 sequences are SNHLY and FYNNEI. V lost 6 bases to trimming and J lost 0 bases, with 9 bases between them. This CDR3 has 14 residues. CDR3 nucleotides: TGTGCCAGCAGGGGCCCACTAGCCAAAAACATTCAGTACTTC. It codes for CASRGPLAKNIQYF.

The rearrangement uses TRBV6-5 and TRBJ1-1; 7 nucleotides agree with TRBD1. The trim removed 6 bases at V and 4 bases at J, leaving 8 bases unmatched. Germline CDR1 reads MNHEY; CDR2 reads SVGAGI. This CDR3 contains 14 residues. CDR3 loop: CASSAGTAGTEAFF. Written as DNA, the CDR3 is TGTGCCAGCAGCGCCGGGACAGCCGGCACTGAAGCTTTCTTT.

The V and J genes are TRBV11-2 and TRBJ1-6; a weak D match, TRBD1 (5 bases). Trimming removed 9 bases from V and 11 bases from J, with 17 bases in between. Germline CDR1 reads SGHAT; CDR2 reads FQNNGV. This CDR3 has 13 amino acids. CDR3 region: CASSQAMGAPLHF. CDR3 DNA: TGTGCCAGTTCTCAGGCTATGGGGGCACCCCTCCACTTT.

The V and J genes are TRBV15 and TRBJ2-5, with 11 nucleotides matching TRBD2. V trimming: 1 base; J trimming: 5 bases; junction bases outside the gene matches: 6. Germline-derived CDR1 and CDR2 are LNHNV and YYDKDF (reference sequence). The CDR3 has 16 residues. The CDR3 sequence is CATSRGSGGARETQYF. DNA for the CDR3: TGTGCCACCAGCAGAGGTAGCGGGGGGGCCCGGGAGACCCAGTACTTC.

This sequence joins TRBV9 and TRBJ2-1; 13 nucleotides match TRBD2. J lost 8 bases, V lost 0 bases, and 5 bases had no gene match. Germline V gene data show CDR1 as SGDLS and CDR2 as YYNGEE. The CDR3 extends over 16 amino acids. In DNA, the CDR3 is TGTGCCAGCAGCGTAGGACTAGCGGGGGGTGGCTATGAGCAGTTCTTC. Translation gives CASSVGLAGGGYEQFF.

The V call is TRBV4-2, the J call TRBJ2-7; possibly TRBD2 for D (6 bases). V was trimmed by 0 bases and J by 7 bases, leaving 19 bases between them. The CDR3 runs 16 residues. Germline CDR1 is LGHNA and CDR2 is YNFKEQ. CDR3 coding DNA: TGTGCCAGCAGCCAAGACCCCGGGGGACGTCCGGGGGAGCAGTACTTC. This gives the protein CASSQDPGGRPGEQYF.

The chain has TRBV7-2 and TRBJ1-3, with 8 bases matching TRBD1. The V and J ends lost 1 base and 7 bases, in that order; junction bases with no gene match: 3. The CDR3 runs to 14 residues. Germline lookup yields CDR1 SGHTA and CDR2 FQGNSA. The DNA of the CDR3 is TGTGCCAGCAGCTTAGTGGACAGGGTTAACACCATATATTTT. Protein sequence: CASSLVDRVNTIYF.

This clone occurred once. V usage is TRBV28 and J usage is TRBJ2-2, with 9 bases aligning to TRBD1. CDR1 and CDR2 (germline): MDHEN, SYDVKM. The V and J ends lost 4 bases and 6 bases, in that order; junction bases with no gene match: 12. The CDR3 runs to 17 residues. CDR3 sequence reads: CASSSSGTGTSAGELFF. The CDR3 region has the DNA TGTGCCAGCAGTTCCTCCGGGACAGGGACTTCGGCCGGGGAGCTGTTTTTT. The whole variable domain, remainder taken from reference TRBV28 and TRBJ2-2, is DVKVTQSSRYLVKRTGEKVFLECVQDMDHENMFWYRQDPGLGLRLIYFSYDVKMKEKGDIPEGYSVSREKKERFSLILESASTNQTSMYLCASSSSGTGTSAGELFFGEGSRLTVL.

The chain combines TRBV5-4 with TRBJ2-3; TRBD2 matches 10 bases. Germline assignment: CDR1 SGHNT and CDR2 YYREEE (reference sequence). Unmatched junction bases numbered 11, after V lost 0 bases and J lost 7 bases. The CDR3 is 17 amino acids. DNA for the CDR3: TGTGCCAGCAGCTTGGGTACGCTAGCGGGAGTGGGGAATACGCAGTATTTT. Amino acids: CASSLGTLAGVGNTQYF. Full variable domain (remainder filled in from reference TRBV5-4 and TRBJ2-3): ETGVTQSPTHLIKTRGQQVTLRCSSQSGHNTVSWYQQALGQGPQFIFQYYREEENGRGNFPPRFSGLQFPNYSSELNVNALELDDSALYLCASSLGTLAGVGNTQYFGPGTRLTVL.

V and J are TRBV4-1 and TRBJ2-3, with TRBD2 identical over 7 bases. Looked up from germline, CDR1 is MGHRA and CDR2 is YSYEKL. The V gene end was trimmed by 4 bases and the J gene end by 5 bases; junction bases not matched to a gene: 3. This CDR3 spans 13 amino acids. The CDR3 DNA reads TGCGCCAGCAGCCTTTCTAGCGGAGATACGCAGTATTTT. Translation gives CASSLSSGDTQYF.

The chain links TRBV21-1 to TRBJ1-2; the listed D gene, TRBD1, was not tested against the DNA. TRBV21-1 is deemed a pseudogene. The CDR3 covers 18 residues. The CDR3 coding sequence is TGTGCCAGCAGCCCTCAGGGGGTAGACAAACGATATAACTATGGCTACACCTTC. It encodes CASSPQGVDKRYNYGYTF.

The gene calls are TRBV28 and TRBJ2-3; a possible D gene is TRBD2 (6 bases). The V gene lost 6 bases and the J gene lost 3 bases, with 16 bases spanning the gap. This CDR3 has 15 residues. The germline CDR1 and CDR2 sequences are MDHEN and SYDVKM. The CDR3 is CASSPRLEGTDTQYF. CDR3 nucleotide sequence: TGTGCCAGCAGCCCTAGACTAGAGGGGACAGATACGCAGTATTTT.

The sample holds one count of this clone. V is TRBV10-1 and J is TRBJ2-1; D call uncertain. The V gene lost 4 bases and the J gene lost 4 bases, with 14 bases spanning the gap. In germline, CDR1 is WNHNN, CDR2 SYGVQD (reference sequence). The CDR3 runs to 15 residues. CDR3 residues: CASSGETSPYNEQFF. The CDR3 DNA reads TGCGCCAGCAGTGGAGAGACTTCCCCTTACAATGAGCAGTTCTTC.

The chain carries TRBV6-1 and TRBJ1-5; D may be TRBD1 (6 bases). V lost 6 bases, J lost 7 bases, and 19 bases lay in between. This CDR3 is 15 amino acids long. Germline V CDR1 and CDR2: MNHNS, SASEGT. The CDR3 nucleotides read TGTGCCAGCAGAGGAGAGAGGGGGTCGGGGCAGCCCCAGCATTTT. The encoded protein is CASRGERGSGQPQHF.

This clone was counted once. Distinct nucleotide sequences in the sample also encode this CDR3. The chain employs TRBV19 and TRBJ1-2, with no clear D. Trimming removed 6 bases from V and 0 bases from J, with 8 bases in between. Per the germline V gene, CDR1 is LNHDA and CDR2 is SQIVND (reference sequence). The CDR3 runs 13 residues. This chain's CDR3 is CASSRISNYGYTF. In DNA form, the CDR3 reads TGTGCCAGTAGCAGAATTTCTAACTATGGCTACACCTTC.

J is TRBJ2-5 and V is TRBV12-5, with D maybe TRBD1 (6 bases). Per germline, CDR1 LGHNT and CDR2 FRNRAP. With 6 bases removed from V and 1 base from J, the gap between germline ends came to 12 bases. The CDR3 extends over 14 amino acids. DNA for the CDR3: TGTGCTAGTGGCCGTTGGGACACCCAAGAGACCCAGTACTTC. It is translated as CASGRWDTQETQYF.

The chain joins TRBV7-8 to TRBJ2-7; possible D gene TRBD2, 5 bases. The CDR3 contains 14 residues. V gave up 3 bases and J gave up 2 bases, with 11 bases separating them. CDR1 and CDR2 (germline): SGHVS, FQNEAQ. The CDR3: CASSLSSGPYEQYF. In DNA, the CDR3 is TGTGCCAGCAGCTTGAGCAGCGGCCCCTACGAGCAGTACTTC.

V usage is TRBV30 and J usage is TRBJ1-1; 8 nucleotides align to TRBD1. Trimming removed 4 bases from V and 6 bases from J; junction bases left unmatched: 16. There are 16 residues in the CDR3. The germline gives CDR1 GTSNPN, CDR2 SVGIG (reference sequence). The CDR3 region has the DNA TGTGCCTGGACCATTGACAGGGGCCCTCCAGCCTCTGAAGCTTTCTTT. It codes for CAWTIDRGPPASEAFF.

This clone was detected only once. The chain has TRBV7-2 and TRBJ2-1; TRBD2 aligns across 8 bases. The CDR3 has 15 residues. V shed 4 bases and J 6 bases; nucleotides not matched to a gene: 8. The germline V gene encodes CDR1 SGHTA and CDR2 FQGNSA. The CDR3 nucleotides are TGTGCCAGCAGCTCTTTTACCGGGACTAGCAATGAGCAGTTCTTC. Residues: CASSSFTGTSNEQFF.

The chain combines TRBV20-1 with TRBJ1-5, with D maybe TRBD1 (5 bases). CDR3 length: 11 residues. V gave up 8 bases and J gave up 6 bases, with 11 bases separating them. Germline CDR1 is DFQATT and CDR2 is SNEGSKA (reference sequence). The CDR3 here is CSTRDLQPQHF. The CDR3 DNA sequence: TGCAGTACCCGGGACCTTCAGCCCCAGCATTTT.

The V call is TRBV30, the J call TRBJ2-3; D unresolved. The V end was cut by 4 bases, the J end by 1 base, with 6 bases between. The CDR3 runs to 12 residues. Per germline, CDR1 GTSNPN and CDR2 SVGIG (reference sequence). CDR3 in amino acids: CAWIRGTDTQYF. Here the CDR3 DNA reads TGTGCCTGGATCCGGGGCACAGATACGCAGTATTTT.

The genes are TRBV30 and TRBJ2-1, with TRBD2 as a possible D gene (6 bases). Germline V gene lookup returns CDR1 GTSNPN and CDR2 SVGIG (reference sequence). The V gene lost 4 bases and the J gene lost 7 bases, with 11 bases spanning the gap. The CDR3 covers 12 residues. CDR3 sequence: CAWTWLANEQFF. In DNA form, the CDR3 reads TGTGCCTGGACTTGGCTAGCGAATGAGCAGTTCTTC.

The chain recombines TRBV28 with TRBJ1-1, with 8 bases aligning to TRBD1. Germline V lookup: CDR1 MDHEN, CDR2 SYDVKM. The V and J ends lost 6 bases and 7 bases, in that order; junction bases with no gene match: 4. The CDR3 has 12 amino acids. The CDR3 here is CASSRTGLEAFF. In DNA, the CDR3 is TGTGCCAGCAGCAGGACAGGGCTTGAAGCTTTCTTT.

This clone was picked up a small number of times. The chain couples TRBV6-5 to TRBJ1-1, with D unclear. V was shortened by 4 bases and J by 6 bases, with 9 bases between the two germline ends. The CDR3 runs to 12 residues. Germline V gene data show CDR1 as MNHEY and CDR2 as SVGAGI. CDR3 region: CASSSPEAEAFF. Here the CDR3 DNA reads TGTGCCAGCAGTTCCCCAGAGGCTGAAGCTTTCTTT.

This chain connects TRBV7-2 to TRBJ1-1; no definite D call. The CDR3 has 13 residues. The ends were cut back, 2 bases at V and 4 bases at J, with 8 bases in the middle. Germline assignment: CDR1 SGHTA and CDR2 FQGNSA. The CDR3 protein is CASSLHLSTEAFF. The CDR3 DNA reads as TGTGCCAGCAGCTTACATCTTAGCACTGAAGCTTTCTTT.

As regards this clone: Other DNA sequences in this specimen translate into the identical CDR3. Here the CDR3 reads CAWSVTETQYF. The CDR3 DNA sequence: TGTGCCTGGAGTGTTACGGAGACCCAGTACTTC. The chain uses TRBV30 and TRBJ2-5; D not resolved. Per the germline V gene, CDR1 is GTSNPN and CDR2 is SVGIG (reference sequence). The CDR3 totals 11 residues. Trimming left V 0 bases short and J 5 bases short, with 4 bases between.

V is TRBV19 and J is TRBJ2-6; 7 positions agree with TRBD1. With V trimmed by 5 bases and J by 2 bases, 6 bases remained unmatched. CDR3 size: 16 residues. Looked up from germline, CDR1 is LNHDA and CDR2 is SQIVND (reference sequence). The CDR3 nucleotides read TGTGCCAGTAGTTCTAACAGGGGACCTGGGGCCAACGTCCTGACTTTC. Translating gives CASSSNRGPGANVLTF.